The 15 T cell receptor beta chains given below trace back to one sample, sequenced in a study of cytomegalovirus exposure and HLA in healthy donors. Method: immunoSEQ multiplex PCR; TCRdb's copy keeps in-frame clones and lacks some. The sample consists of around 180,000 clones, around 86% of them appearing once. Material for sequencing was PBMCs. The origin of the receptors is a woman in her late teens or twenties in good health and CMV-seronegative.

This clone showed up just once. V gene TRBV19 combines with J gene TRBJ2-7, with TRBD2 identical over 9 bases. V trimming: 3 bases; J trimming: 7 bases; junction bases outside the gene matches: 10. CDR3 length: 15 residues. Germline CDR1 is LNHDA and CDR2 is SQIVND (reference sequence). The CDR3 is CASSISSGVSGEQYF. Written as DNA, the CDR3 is TGTGCCAGTAGTATCTCTAGCGGGGTTAGTGGTGAGCAGTACTTC.

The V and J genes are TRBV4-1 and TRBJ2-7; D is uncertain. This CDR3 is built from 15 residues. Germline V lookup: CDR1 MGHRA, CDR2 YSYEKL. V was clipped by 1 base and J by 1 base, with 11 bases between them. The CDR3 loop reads CASSQGDLLSYEQYF. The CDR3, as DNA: TGCGCCAGCAGCCAAGGAGATCTGTTGTCCTACGAGCAGTACTTC.

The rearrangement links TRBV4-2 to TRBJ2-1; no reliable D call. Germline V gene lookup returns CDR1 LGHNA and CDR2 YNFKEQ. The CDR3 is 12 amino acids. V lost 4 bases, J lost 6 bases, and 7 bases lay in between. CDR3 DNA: TGTGCCAGCAGCCTTATAGCCAATGAGCAGTTCTTC. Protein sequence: CASSLIANEQFF.

The CDR3: CASSTVGSISNQPQHF. The CDR3 DNA is TGTGCCAGCAGTACAGTAGGTTCTATTAGCAATCAGCCCCAGCATTTT. The chain combines TRBV27 with TRBJ1-5; D is ambiguous. The V end lost 5 bases, the J end lost 0 bases, and 14 bases lay between the germline ends. Germline V gene lookup returns CDR1 MNHEY and CDR2 SMNVEV (reference sequence). This CDR3 contains 16 residues.

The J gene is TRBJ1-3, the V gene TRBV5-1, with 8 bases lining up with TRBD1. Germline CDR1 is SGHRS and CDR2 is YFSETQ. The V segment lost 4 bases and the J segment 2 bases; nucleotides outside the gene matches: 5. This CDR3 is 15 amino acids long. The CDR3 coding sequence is TGCGCCAGCAGCGCCTCGACAGGGGCTGGAAACACCATATATTTT. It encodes CASSASTGAGNTIYF.

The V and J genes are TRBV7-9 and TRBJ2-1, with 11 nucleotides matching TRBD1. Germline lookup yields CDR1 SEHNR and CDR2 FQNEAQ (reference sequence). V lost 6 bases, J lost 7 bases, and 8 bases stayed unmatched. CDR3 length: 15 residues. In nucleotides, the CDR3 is TGTGCCAGCAGATTTCCGGGACAGGGGGTTAATGAGCAGTTCTTC. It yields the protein CASRFPGQGVNEQFF.

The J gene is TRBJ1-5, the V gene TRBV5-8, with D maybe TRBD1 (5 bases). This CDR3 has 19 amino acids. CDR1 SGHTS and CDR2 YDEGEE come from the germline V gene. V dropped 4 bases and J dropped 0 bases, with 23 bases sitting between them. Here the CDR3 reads CASSRRQSTLVISNQPQHF. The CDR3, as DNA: TGTGCCAGCAGCCGTCGACAGAGTACCCTTGTTATTAGCAATCAGCCCCAGCATTTT. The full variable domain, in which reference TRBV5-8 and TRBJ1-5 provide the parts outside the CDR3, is EAGVTQSPTHLIKTRGQQATLRCSPISGHTSVYWYQQALGLGLQFLLWYDEGEERNRGNFPPRFSGRQFPNYSSELNVNALELEDSALYLCASSRRQSTLVISNQPQHFGDGTRLSIL.

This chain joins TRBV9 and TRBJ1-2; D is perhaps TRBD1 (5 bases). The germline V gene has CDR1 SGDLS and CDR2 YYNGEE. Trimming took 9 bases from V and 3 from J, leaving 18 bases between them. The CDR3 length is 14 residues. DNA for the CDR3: TGTGCCATACTATCAGGGAAGATCGACTATGGCTACACCTTC. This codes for CAILSGKIDYGYTF.

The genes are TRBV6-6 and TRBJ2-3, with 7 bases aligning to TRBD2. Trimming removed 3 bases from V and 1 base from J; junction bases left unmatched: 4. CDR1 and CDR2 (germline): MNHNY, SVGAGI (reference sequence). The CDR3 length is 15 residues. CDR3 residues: CASSYLAGGTDTQYF. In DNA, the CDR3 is TGTGCCAGCAGTTATTTGGCGGGGGGCACAGATACGCAGTATTTT.

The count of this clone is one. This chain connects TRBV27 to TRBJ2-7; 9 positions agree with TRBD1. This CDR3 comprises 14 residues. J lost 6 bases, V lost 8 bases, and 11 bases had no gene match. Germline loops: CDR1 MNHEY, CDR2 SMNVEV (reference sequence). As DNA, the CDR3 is TGTGCCAGCTGTCCCGGGACAGGGTTACGCGAGCAGTACTTC. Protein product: CASCPGTGLREQYF.

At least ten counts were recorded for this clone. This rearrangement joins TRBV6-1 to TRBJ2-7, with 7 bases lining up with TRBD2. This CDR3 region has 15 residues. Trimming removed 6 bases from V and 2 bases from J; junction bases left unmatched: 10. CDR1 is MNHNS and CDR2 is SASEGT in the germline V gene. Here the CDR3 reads CASSRVGGTTYEQYF. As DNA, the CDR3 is TGTGCCAGCAGCCGCGTGGGGGGGACTACCTACGAGCAGTACTTC.

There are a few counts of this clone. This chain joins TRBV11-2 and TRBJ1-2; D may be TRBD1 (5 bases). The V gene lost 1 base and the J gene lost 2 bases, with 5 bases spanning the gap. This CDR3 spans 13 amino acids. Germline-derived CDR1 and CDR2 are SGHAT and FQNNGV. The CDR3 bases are TGTGCCAGCAGCTTAGGACAGAACTATGGCTACACCTTC. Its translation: CASSLGQNYGYTF.

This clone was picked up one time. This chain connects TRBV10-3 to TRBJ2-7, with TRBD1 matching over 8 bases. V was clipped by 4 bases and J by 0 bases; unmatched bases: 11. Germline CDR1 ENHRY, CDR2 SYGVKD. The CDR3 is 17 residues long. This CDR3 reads CAISAPGSGGPSYEQYF. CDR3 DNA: TGTGCCATCAGTGCCCCAGGGTCAGGGGGCCCCTCCTACGAGCAGTACTTC.

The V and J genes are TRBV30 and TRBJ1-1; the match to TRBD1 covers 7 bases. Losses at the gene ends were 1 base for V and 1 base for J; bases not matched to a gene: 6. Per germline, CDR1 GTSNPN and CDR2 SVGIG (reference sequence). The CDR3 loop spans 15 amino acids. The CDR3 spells CAWSGPGQRNTEAFF. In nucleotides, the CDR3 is TGTGCCTGGAGTGGCCCGGGACAGCGGAACACTGAAGCTTTCTTT.

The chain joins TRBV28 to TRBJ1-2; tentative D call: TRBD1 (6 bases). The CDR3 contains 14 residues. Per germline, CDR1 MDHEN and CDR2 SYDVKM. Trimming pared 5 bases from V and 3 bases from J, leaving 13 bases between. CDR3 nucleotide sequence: TGTGCCAGCAGTCGGGGGGCCGACTACTATGGCTACACCTTC. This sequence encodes CASSRGADYYGYTF.